The present TCR beta chain was sequenced within a study of T cells in Graves' hyperthyroidism and ophthalmopathy. RNA transcripts were the template for amplifying TCR beta CDR3 regions. RT-PCR in the first round (using the HTBI primer set) targeted the TCR CDR3. TCRdb re-called the multiplex PCR reads with MiXCR, one entry per CDR3 protein. Counted here are about 210,000 distinct CDR3 sequences, about 15% occurring once; the ten biggest clones make up approximately 50%. Trimming took 5 bases from V and 4 from J; bases not matched to a gene: 9. CDR3 length: 17 amino acids. The specimen was blood. The gene calls are TRBV12-3 or TRBV12-4 and TRBJ2-3; 13 bases map to TRBD2. The origin of this receptor is a man aged 45 to 65 with Graves' hyperthyroidism. As DNA, the CDR3 is TGTGCCAGCAGTGGGCGGACTAGCGGGAGTAGCGCAGATACGCAGTATTTT. Translating gives CASSGRTSGSSADTQYF.